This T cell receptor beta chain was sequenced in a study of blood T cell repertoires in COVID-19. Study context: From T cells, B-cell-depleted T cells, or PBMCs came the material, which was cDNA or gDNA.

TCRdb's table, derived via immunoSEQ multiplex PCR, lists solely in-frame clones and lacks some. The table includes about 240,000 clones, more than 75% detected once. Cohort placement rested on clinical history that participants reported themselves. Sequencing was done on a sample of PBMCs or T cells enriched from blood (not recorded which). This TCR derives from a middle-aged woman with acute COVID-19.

The CDR3 is CASSGLAGTYEQYF. The CDR3 coding sequence is TGTGCCAGCAGTGGGCTAGCGGGAACCTACGAGCAGTACTTC. J is TRBJ2-7 and V is TRBV2; 9 positions agree with TRBD2. This CDR3 comprises 14 residues. Trimming at V came to 4 bases and at J to 2 bases, leaving 3 bases not matched to a gene. Germline CDR1 SNHLY, CDR2 FYNNEI.